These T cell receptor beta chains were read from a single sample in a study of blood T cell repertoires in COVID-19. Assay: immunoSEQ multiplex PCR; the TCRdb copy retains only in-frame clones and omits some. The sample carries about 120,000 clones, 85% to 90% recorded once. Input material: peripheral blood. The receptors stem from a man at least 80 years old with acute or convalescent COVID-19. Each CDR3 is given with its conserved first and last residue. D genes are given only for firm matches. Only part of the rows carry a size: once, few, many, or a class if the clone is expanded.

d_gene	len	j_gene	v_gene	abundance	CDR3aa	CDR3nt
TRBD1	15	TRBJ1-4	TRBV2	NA	CASRRDRGGSEKLFF	TGTGCCAGCAGACGGGACAGGGGAGGGAGTGAAAAACTGTTTTTT
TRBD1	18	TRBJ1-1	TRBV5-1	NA	CASSLGSGTGFSNTEAFF	TGCGCCAGCAGCTTGGGATCTGGGACAGGGTTTTCCAACACTGAAGCTTTCTTT
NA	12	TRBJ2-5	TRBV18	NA	CASSPDRETQYF	TGTGCCAGCTCACCCGATAGAGAGACCCAGTACTTC
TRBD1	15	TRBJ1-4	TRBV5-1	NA	CASRGTGSANEKLFF	TGCGCCAGCAGAGGGACAGGGTCAGCTAATGAAAAACTGTTTTTT
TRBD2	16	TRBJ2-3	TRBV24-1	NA	CATSDYVGLPSDTQYF	TGTGCCACCAGTGATTATGTGGGACTACCTTCAGATACGCAGTATTTT
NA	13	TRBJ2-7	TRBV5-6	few	CASSPLGVYEQYF	TGTGCCAGCAGTCCTCTAGGTGTTTACGAGCAGTACTTC
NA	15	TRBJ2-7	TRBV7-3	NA	CASSPWTLSSYEQYF	TGTGCCAGCAGCCCCTGGACACTGAGCTCCTACGAGCAGTACTTC
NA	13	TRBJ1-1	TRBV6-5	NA	CASSYGMNTEAFF	TGTGCCAGCAGTTACGGCATGAACACTGAAGCTTTCTTT
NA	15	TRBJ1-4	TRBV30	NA	CAWSGAGTSNEKLFF	TGTGCCTGGAGTGGGGCAGGGACAAGTAATGAAAAACTGTTTTTT
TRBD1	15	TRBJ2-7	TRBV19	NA	CASRKHRGGVDEQYF	TGTGCCAGTAGAAAACACAGGGGCGGCGTCGACGAGCAGTACTTC
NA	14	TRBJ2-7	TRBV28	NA	CASSYNSLPTTQYF	TGTGCCAGCAGTTATAACAGCCTACCTACGACGCAGTACTTC
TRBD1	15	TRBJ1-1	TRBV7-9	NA	CASSARQGMNTEAFF	TGTGCCAGCAGCGCCCGACAGGGCATGAACACTGAAGCTTTCTTT
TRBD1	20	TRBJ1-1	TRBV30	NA	CAWSVFSAGQGGLYGTEAFF	TGTGCCTGGAGTGTATTTTCCGCCGGACAGGGGGGGTTATATGGCACTGAAGCTTTCTTT
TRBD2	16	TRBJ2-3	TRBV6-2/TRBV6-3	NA	CASRPLAGGPSDTQYF	TGTGCCAGCAGACCTCTAGCGGGAGGGCCATCAGATACGCAGTATTTT
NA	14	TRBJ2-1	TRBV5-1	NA	CASSLEGSYNEQFF	TGCGCCAGCAGCTTGGAAGGGAGCTACAATGAGCAGTTCTTC
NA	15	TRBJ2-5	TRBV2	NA	CASSDRRNRQETQYF	TGTGCCAGCAGTGACCGGAGGAACCGACAAGAGACCCAGTACTTC
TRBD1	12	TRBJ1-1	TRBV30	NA	CAWSVISGGAFF	TGTGCCTGGAGTGTGATTTCAGGGGGGGCTTTCTTT
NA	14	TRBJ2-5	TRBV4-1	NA	CASSQERESETQYF	TGCGCCAGCAGCCAAGAAAGGGAGAGTGAGACCCAGTACTTC
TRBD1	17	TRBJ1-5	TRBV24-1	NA	CATSDSSRGESNQPQHF	TGTGCCACCAGTGATTCCAGCAGGGGGGAAAGCAATCAGCCCCAGCATTTT
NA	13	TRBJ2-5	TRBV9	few	CASSGTFLETQYF	TGTGCCAGCTCCGGGACTTTTCTAGAGACCCAGTACTTC
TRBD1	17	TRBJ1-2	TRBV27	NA	CASSLSGGRAVLYGYTF	TGTGCCAGCAGTTTATCAGGGGGCCGGGCGGTGTTATATGGCTACACCTTC
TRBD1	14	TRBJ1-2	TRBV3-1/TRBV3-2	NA	CASSDRDRGYGYTF	TGTGCCAGCAGCGACCGGGACAGAGGTTATGGCTACACCTTC
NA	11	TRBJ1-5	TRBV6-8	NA	CASSPSQPQHF	TGTGCCAGCAGTCCCAGTCAGCCCCAGCATTTT
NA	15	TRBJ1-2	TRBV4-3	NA	CASSPVNIPNYGYTF	TGCGCCAGCAGCCCCGTCAACATCCCTAACTATGGCTACACCTTC
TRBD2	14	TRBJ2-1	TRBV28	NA	CASSLGLAGGEQFF	TGTGCCAGCAGTCTGGGACTAGCGGGAGGTGAGCAGTTCTTC
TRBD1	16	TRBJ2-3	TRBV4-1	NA	CASSARDRVGTDTQYF	TGCGCCAGCAGCGCCCGGGACAGGGTAGGCACAGATACGCAGTATTTT
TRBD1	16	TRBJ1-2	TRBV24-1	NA	CATSDSGQGVSYGYTF	TGTGCCACCAGTGATTCCGGACAGGGGGTCAGCTATGGCTACACCTTC